The clone carrying this TCR beta chain was seen repeatedly, ten times or more. Its antigen is as yet unknown. These data are taken from a study of molecular identifiers for immune sequencing clone quantification. General study results and limits: A shared barcode on identical TCR molecules could lead to underestimated sizes for highly expanded clones.

One entry per CDR3 protein results from TCRdb running MiXCR on the PCR reads. This sample has about 320,000 distinct CDR3 sequences, with about a fifth found just once. Germline lookup yields CDR1 LGHNT and CDR2 FRNRAP. V was cut by 2 bases and J by 0 bases, with 4 bases left in between. The CDR3 loop spans 13 amino acids. The chain recombines TRBV12-5 with TRBJ1-1; no clear D. Specimen: naive CD8+ T cells from blood, with Jurkat cell RNA spiked in. Subset indicated: FACS-sorted CD8+CD4-CCR7+CD45RA+ naive T cells. This sequence originates from a human donor in good health. Some libraries in this study had Jurkat cell RNA spiked in. The chain's CDR3 is CASGLTVNTEAFF. CDR3 nucleotide sequence: TGTGCTAGTGGTTTGACGGTGAACACTGAAGCTTTCTTT.